These 32 T cell receptor beta chains were all obtained from the same sample, sequenced in a study of T cell repertoires in cytomegalovirus infection. MiXCR, run by TCRdb on the reads, gives a single entry per CDR3 protein. The sample has about 360,000 distinct CDR3 sequences; around 18% are singletons. The sample was PBMCs. These receptors came from a human donor in good health (CMV status not recorded). Some clones in this sample may be carry-over from other donors' samples.

This clonotype was counted only a few times. This chain uses TRBV19 with TRBJ2-4, with TRBD1 matching over 8 bases. The length of the CDR3 is 14 residues. The germline V gene has CDR1 LNHDA and CDR2 SQIVND (reference sequence). The V gene end was trimmed by 5 bases and the J gene end by 9 bases; junction bases not matched to a gene: 9. The CDR3 nucleotides are TGTGCCAGTAGTTCTGGACAGGGTAGTAGCATTCAGTACTTC. This sequence encodes CASSSGQGSSIQYF.

This clonotype was seen a few times. The rearrangement links TRBV19 to TRBJ2-1; TRBD2 matches 8 bases. Trimming took 3 bases from V and 7 from J; bases not matched to a gene: 8. The V gene's germline CDR1 is LNHDA and CDR2 SQIVND (reference sequence). CDR3 length: 15 amino acids. The CDR3: CASSMGSGRSNEQFF. The CDR3, as DNA: TGTGCCAGTAGTATGGGGAGCGGGAGATCGAATGAGCAGTTCTTC. Full variable domain (outside the CDR3, taken from reference TRBV19 and TRBJ2-1): DGGITQSPKYLFRKEGQNVTLSCEQNLNHDAMYWYRQDPGQGLRLIYYSQIVNDFQKGDIAEGYSVSREKKESFPLTVTSAQKNPTAFYLCASSMGSGRSNEQFFGPGTRLTVL.

This clonotype was seen only a few times. V and J are TRBV28 and TRBJ1-5, with 8 bases matching TRBD1. Germline V gene lookup returns CDR1 MDHEN and CDR2 SYDVKM. The CDR3 has 14 residues. V was pared by 4 bases and J by 7 bases, with 6 bases of the junction left unmatched. The CDR3 protein is CASSYDRGLQPQHF. The CDR3 DNA follows: TGTGCCAGCAGTTACGACAGGGGACTACAGCCCCAGCATTTT.

The chain links TRBV4-2 to TRBJ2-3; D remains unclear. Germline-derived CDR1 and CDR2 are LGHNA and YNFKEQ. The CDR3 loop spans 16 amino acids. Trimming stripped 0 bases from V and 0 bases from J, with 10 bases between. CDR3 sequence (DNA): TGTGCCAGCAGCCAAGAATCAAGCCCCAGCACAGATACGCAGTATTTT. This encodes CASSQESSPSTDTQYF.

The genes are TRBV20-1 and TRBJ2-3, with 9 positions matching TRBD2. The V gene's germline CDR1 is DFQATT and CDR2 SNEGSKA (reference sequence). The trim removed 6 bases at V and 2 bases at J, leaving 9 bases unmatched. The CDR3 is 15 residues long. CDR3 bases: TGCAGTGCCCATGTAGCGGGGGCCACCACAGATACGCAGTATTTT. Amino acids: CSAHVAGATTDTQYF.

The chain carries TRBV20-1 and TRBJ1-4; 7 nucleotides agree with TRBD1. The CDR3 loop spans 16 amino acids. Germline V gene data show CDR1 as DFQATT and CDR2 as SNEGSKA (reference sequence). J gave up 7 bases and V 6 bases, and 17 bases lay outside the gene matches. The CDR3 loop is CSAFQTGSLSAEKLFF. The CDR3 nucleotides read TGCAGTGCCTTCCAGACAGGGAGTTTGTCTGCTGAAAAACTGTTTTTT.

This clonotype was seen many times. V usage is TRBV7-2 and J usage is TRBJ1-2; possible D gene TRBD1, 6 bases. Germline CDR1 SGHTA, CDR2 FQGNSA. The CDR3 runs to 14 residues. V was pared by 8 bases and J by 0 bases, with 13 bases between. The CDR3 nucleotides are TGTGCCAGCCGTATGGGGGGGCCTAACTATGGCTACACCTTC. Translation: CASRMGGPNYGYTF.

The chain employs TRBV7-9 and TRBJ2-5; 8 nucleotides agree with TRBD2. CDR1 SEHNR and CDR2 FQNEAQ come from the germline V gene (reference sequence). The CDR3 runs 13 residues. Trimming removed 5 bases from V and 4 bases from J; junction bases left unmatched: 3. This CDR3 reads CASSRLAGETQYF. CDR3 coding DNA: TGTGCCAGCAGCCGGCTAGCGGGAGAGACCCAGTACTTC.

This clonotype occurred many times. J is TRBJ2-5 and V is TRBV7-6; no clear D gene. CDR1 and CDR2 (germline): SGHVS, FNYEAQ. The CDR3 is 16 residues long. The V gene lost 4 bases and the J gene lost 2 bases, with 17 bases spanning the gap. CDR3: CASSSAPGVYQETQYF. In nucleotides, the CDR3 is TGTGCCAGCAGCTCAGCCCCCGGTGTTTATCAAGAGACCCAGTACTTC.

This clonotype has a handful of counts. The rearrangement joins TRBV18 to TRBJ2-5; TRBD1 matches at 7 bases. The germline V gene has CDR1 KGHSH and CDR2 LQKENI. The length of the CDR3 is 17 residues. V shed 5 bases and J 1 base; nucleotides not matched to a gene: 13. In DNA form, the CDR3 reads TGTGCCAGCTCAGAGTTTAGGACAGGAGCGATCCAAGAGACCCAGTACTTC. It translates to CASSEFRTGAIQETQYF.

The sample holds many counts of this clonotype. The chain combines TRBV7-9 with TRBJ2-1, with unresolved D. This CDR3 is 13 amino acids long. V dropped 5 bases and J dropped 10 bases, with 15 bases sitting between them. From germline, CDR1 is SEHNR and CDR2 FQNEAQ (reference sequence). CDR3 in DNA: TGTGCCAGCAGCCTAAGCCTAGTGGGCGAGCAGTTCTTC. This gives the protein CASSLSLVGEQFF.

This rearrangement joins TRBV2 to TRBJ1-1; D remains unclear. Germline CDR1 SNHLY, CDR2 FYNNEI. V lost 6 bases to trimming and J lost 5 bases, with 13 bases between them. This CDR3 spans 13 amino acids. The CDR3 region has the DNA TGTGCCAGCAGCAGTCAATCCGGGACTGAAGCTTTCTTT. Its protein is CASSSQSGTEAFF.

The chain couples TRBV12-3 or TRBV12-4 to TRBJ1-3, with 7 bases fitting TRBD1. J was trimmed by 5 bases and V by 5 bases; bases with no gene match: 3. The CDR3 runs to 13 residues. CDR3 residues: CASSGGGRNTIYF. The CDR3 nucleotides are TGTGCCAGCAGTGGAGGGGGCCGAAACACCATATATTTT.

The rearrangement joins TRBV15 to TRBJ2-1; D gene unclear. The CDR3 contains 14 residues. Germline V lookup: CDR1 LNHNV, CDR2 YYDKDF (reference sequence). Trimming cost V 0 bases and J 8 bases, with 11 bases left between them. For the CDR3, the DNA is TGTGCCACCAGCAGAGATCTTAATAGCCATGAGCAGTTCTTC. Amino acids: CATSRDLNSHEQFF.

The V call is TRBV10-3, the J call TRBJ1-1; D not resolved. CDR3 size: 15 residues. Per the germline V gene, CDR1 is ENHRY and CDR2 is SYGVKD. Trimming stripped 2 bases from V and 2 bases from J, with 12 bases between. The chain's CDR3 is CAISEGVSGNTEAFF. In DNA, the CDR3 is TGTGCCATCAGTGAGGGTGTCAGCGGTAACACTGAAGCTTTCTTT.

The gene calls are TRBV24-1 and TRBJ2-5; TRBD2 is a possible D gene (5 bases). This CDR3 comprises 13 residues. Germline lookup yields CDR1 KGHDR and CDR2 SFDVKD. Trimming removed 5 bases at V and 5 bases at J, with 11 bases between. CDR3 coding DNA: TGTGCCACCAGTGGGGGAGATTCTGAGACCCAGTACTTC. Translation: CATSGGDSETQYF.

The CDR3 spells CASSDTGLDSYEQYF. The CDR3 DNA sequence: TGTGCCAGCAGCGATACGGGACTAGATTCATACGAGCAGTACTTC. V and J are TRBV27 and TRBJ2-7, with TRBD2 matching over 8 bases. The CDR3 consists of 15 residues. The J segment lost 4 bases and the V segment lost 6 bases, leaving 11 bases of the junction unmatched. Germline V gene data show CDR1 as MNHEY and CDR2 as SMNVEV (reference sequence).

This clonotype occurred many times. The chain joins TRBV7-2 to TRBJ2-3, with D perhaps TRBD1 (5 bases). This CDR3 is built from 13 residues. Germline lookup yields CDR1 SGHTA and CDR2 FQGNSA. The V end was cut by 6 bases, the J end by 4 bases, with 11 bases between. This CDR3 reads CASSKLGPDTQYF. The CDR3 coding sequence is TGTGCCAGCAGTAAACTGGGGCCAGATACGCAGTATTTT.

The chain combines TRBV20-1 with TRBJ1-3, with TRBD1 as a possible D gene (5 bases). Trimming shortened V by 6 bases and J by 4 bases, and 13 bases separated the two germline ends. The CDR3 spans 13 residues. CDR1 DFQATT and CDR2 SNEGSKA come from the germline V gene (reference sequence). CDR3 sequence (DNA): TGCAGTGCCCGGGGGGAGGCCGGAAACACCATATATTTT. This codes for CSARGEAGNTIYF.

This clonotype was counted a few times. This sequence joins TRBV27 and TRBJ1-2; TRBD1 is a possible D gene (5 bases). Germline V gives CDR1 MNHEY, CDR2 SMNVEV (reference sequence). V lost 5 bases to trimming and J lost 4 bases, with 11 bases between them. The CDR3 sequence is 13 residues long. Here the CDR3 DNA reads TGTGCCAGCAGTGAACAGGAGTCCTATGGCTACACCTTC. This encodes CASSEQESYGYTF.

The sample holds many counts of this clonotype. The rearrangement joins TRBV11-2 to TRBJ1-1; D gene unclear. CDR1 SGHAT and CDR2 FQNNGV come from the germline V gene. The CDR3 sequence is 13 residues long. Trimming removed 1 base from V and 5 bases from J, with 8 bases in between. The CDR3 DNA is TGTGCCAGCAGCTTAGTGTCCGGAACTGAAGCTTTCTTT. Translation: CASSLVSGTEAFF.

This clonotype has at least ten counts. J is TRBJ1-5 and V is TRBV24-1, with 9 bases lining up with TRBD1. Germline V lookup: CDR1 KGHDR, CDR2 SFDVKD. The CDR3 spans 15 residues. V dropped 9 bases and J dropped 7; count of bases not matched to a gene: 12. The CDR3 bases are TGTGCCACCGGGAGGGGACAGGGCCTGAGGCAGCCCCAGCATTTT. Translating gives CATGRGQGLRQPQHF.

V usage is TRBV29-1 and J usage is TRBJ1-1, with 8 bases aligning to TRBD1. The germline V gene has CDR1 SQVTM and CDR2 ANQGSEA. The CDR3 has 12 residues. V dropped 7 bases and J dropped 6; count of bases not matched to a gene: 7. CDR3 sequence: CSARQGRAEAFF. The CDR3 DNA reads TGCAGCGCCAGACAGGGGAGGGCTGAAGCTTTCTTT.

The sample holds many counts of this clonotype. The chain is built from TRBV5-1 and TRBJ2-3, with 8 bases fitting TRBD2. The V segment lost 0 bases and the J segment 0 bases; nucleotides outside the gene matches: 6. CDR3 size: 17 residues. CDR1 and CDR2 (germline): SGHRS, YFSETQ. CDR3 sequence: CASSLGVSGISTDTQYF. The CDR3, as DNA: TGCGCCAGCAGCTTGGGAGTTAGCGGGATTAGCACAGATACGCAGTATTTT.

This clonotype was seen many times. The DNA for the CDR3 is TGTGCCAGCAGCTTATCGGTGATGGGGGTTTCACCCCTCCACTTT. Protein: CASSLSVMGVSPLHF. V gene TRBV7-8 combines with J gene TRBJ1-6; possible D gene TRBD1, 5 bases. The V end lost 2 bases, the J end lost 9 bases, and 14 bases lay between the germline ends. Germline V gene lookup returns CDR1 SGHVS and CDR2 FQNEAQ. CDR3 size: 15 residues.

This clonotype has just a few counts. V usage is TRBV28 and J usage is TRBJ2-1; 10 bases are shared with TRBD2. The CDR3 consists of 16 residues. Trimming cost V 4 bases and J 6 bases; bases outside gene matches: 9. CDR1 and CDR2 (germline): MDHEN, SYDVKM. The CDR3, as DNA: TGTGCCAGCAGTTCGATTCTAGCGGGGGCGATCAATGAGCAGTTCTTC. Its protein product is CASSSILAGAINEQFF. The variable domain in full, with the rest retrieved from reference TRBV28 and TRBJ2-1, is DVKVTQSSRYLVKRTGEKVFLECVQDMDHENMFWYRQDPGLGLRLIYFSYDVKMKEKGDIPEGYSVSREKKERFSLILESASTNQTSMYLCASSSILAGAINEQFFGPGTRLTVL.

This clonotype was counted only a few times. The chain has TRBV6-2 or TRBV6-3 and TRBJ2-1; 8 bases map to TRBD2. Germline CDR1 reads MNHEY; CDR2 reads SVGEGT. This CDR3 contains 16 residues. Losses at the gene ends were 1 base for V and 15 bases for J; bases not matched to a gene: 17. CDR3 sequence reads: CASSYFPGLVGGPRFF. The CDR3 region has the DNA TGTGCCAGCAGTTACTTTCCGGGACTAGTTGGAGGCCCACGGTTCTTC.

This clonotype was found a few times. J is TRBJ2-1 and V is TRBV7-2; D is uncertain. Germline V gene sequence: CDR1 SGHTA, CDR2 FQGNSA. The CDR3 is 13 residues long. V lost 0 bases to trimming and J lost 8 bases, with 8 bases between them. The CDR3 sequence: CASSLAELYEQFF. The CDR3, as DNA: TGTGCCAGCAGCTTAGCGGAACTTTATGAGCAGTTCTTC.

This clonotype was seen only a few times. The V and J genes are TRBV7-9 and TRBJ1-2; TRBD1 aligns across 12 bases. The CDR3 is 16 amino acids. The germline V gene has CDR1 SEHNR and CDR2 FQNEAQ (reference sequence). The junction had 6 bases not matched to a gene; V was cut back by 7 bases and J by 0 bases. This CDR3 reads CASTGTGGPANYGYTF. CDR3 in DNA: TGTGCCAGCACCGGGACAGGGGGCCCTGCTAACTATGGCTACACCTTC. The whole variable domain, filled in from reference TRBV7-9 and TRBJ1-2, reads DTGVSQNPRHKITKRGQNVTFRCDPISEHNRLYWYRQTLGQGPEFLTYFQNEAQLEKSRLLSDRFSAERPKGSFSTLEIQRTEQGDSAMYLCASTGTGGPANYGYTFGSGTRLTVV.

CDR3 loop: CASSSQRLTIGTSGRMSYNEQFF. CDR3 DNA: TGTGCCAGCAGCAGCCAGAGACTGACTATCGGGACTAGCGGGAGGATGTCCTACAATGAGCAGTTCTTC. This sequence joins TRBV7-2 and TRBJ2-1; 15 nucleotides line up with TRBD2. V shed 5 bases and J 1 base; nucleotides not matched to a gene: 21. The CDR3 spans 23 residues. Germline loops: CDR1 SGHTA, CDR2 FQGNSA.

This clonotype turned up a few times. This chain joins TRBV6-1 and TRBJ1-2; possibly TRBD1 for D (5 bases). Trimming left V 6 bases short and J 6 bases short, with 11 bases between. The germline V gene encodes CDR1 MNHNS and CDR2 SASEGT. The CDR3 is made up of 12 amino acids. The CDR3 spells CASSLAGHGYTF. As DNA, the CDR3 is TGTGCCAGCAGCTTAGCGGGGCATGGCTACACCTTC.

This chain connects TRBV27 to TRBJ2-3; D uncertain. V shed 7 bases and J shed 2 bases, with 10 bases lying between them. Looked up from germline, CDR1 is MNHEY and CDR2 is SMNVEV (reference sequence). The CDR3 length is 13 residues. The CDR3 loop is CASNTANTDTQYF. As DNA, the CDR3 is TGTGCCAGCAATACTGCGAACACAGATACGCAGTATTTT.